Reported below is one T cell receptor beta chain. What it recognizes is unknown. Unique molecular identifiers were attached to individual cDNA molecules within the library. In the authors' workflow: Samples contained a median of approximately 100,000 TCRs, with a range of roughly 23,224 to 700,000. A single record per CDR3 protein comes from TCRdb applying MiXCR to the 5' RACE reads. TCRdb, rather than the study authors, made the V and J calls. The sample contains 81,000 or so distinct CDR3 sequences, roughly 8% of which appear only once. Unfractionated whole blood was the source of the extracted total RNA. This specimen belongs to a study of human T cells and chemical hapten exposure. At the level of the study: Small pooled library volume differences chiefly drove per-sample TCR yield variation.

Trimming took off 5 bases at V and 5 bases at J, with 15 bases between the two ends. Per the germline V gene, CDR1 is SEHNR and CDR2 is FQNEAQ (reference sequence). The length of the CDR3 is 15 residues. Study-level findings and limits: There was no change with DPC sensitization in TCRs above 1 in 1000 frequency.

V usage is TRBV7-9 and J usage is TRBJ2-2; D perhaps matches TRBD1 (6 bases). This TCR came from a male donor in good health. The CDR3 loop reads CASSPTGMRTGELFF. In DNA form, the CDR3 reads TGTGCCAGCAGCCCTACAGGGATGAGGACCGGGGAGCTGTTTTTT.